Shown below are 30 T cell receptor beta chains from a single sample sequenced in a study of tumor-infiltrating lymphocytes in oesophageal squamous cell carcinoma. TCRdb redid the calling of the PCR reads with MiXCR, one entry per CDR3 protein. The table includes some 14,000 distinct CDR3 sequences, roughly half detected once. Input material: esophageal tumor tissue. These receptors were taken from a male donor with esophageal squamous cell carcinoma.

This chain links TRBV28 with TRBJ2-7; D perhaps matches TRBD1 (5 bases). TRBJ1-2 matches the DNA end more closely, so the J call is doubtful. Per the germline V gene, CDR1 is MDHEN and CDR2 is SYDVKM. The CDR3 is 14 amino acids. The DNA of the CDR3 is TGTGCCAGCAGGGAAAGGGGAAAGAACTATGGCTACACCTTC. This sequence encodes CASRERGKNYGYTF.

Ten or more counts support this clonotype. The chain combines TRBV6-1 with TRBJ2-7; the D gene is possibly TRBD1 (5 bases). Trimming pared 5 bases from V and 7 bases from J, leaving 9 bases between. The CDR3 is 11 residues long. Germline-derived CDR1 and CDR2 are MNHNS and SASEGT. CDR3 sequence reads: CASSTQGEQYF. The CDR3 nucleotides are TGTGCCAGCAGTACCCAGGGTGAGCAGTACTTC.

This clonotype was counted ten times or more. The J gene is TRBJ2-1, the V gene TRBV5-4; a weak D match, TRBD2 (6 bases). CDR1 is SGHNT and CDR2 is YYREEE in the germline V gene (reference sequence). The V and J ends lost 3 bases and 8 bases respectively, with 21 bases between them. The CDR3 is made up of 16 amino acids. The CDR3 nucleotides are TGTGCCAGCAGCTCGGGGGTTGTTCGAGCAAGCGATGAGCAGTTCTTC. As protein: CASSSGVVRASDEQFF.

On this clonotype: Relative to the germline gene, one junction end is altered; a read error may explain this. The chain couples TRBV7-6 to TRBJ1-6; D may be TRBD1 (5 bases). The germline CDR1 and CDR2 sequences are SGHVS and FNYEAQ. The CDR3 sequence is 15 residues long. CDR3 residues: CASSPGTTYSYEQYF. The CDR3 bases are TGTGCCAGCAGCCCCGGGACTACATACTCCTACGAGCAGTACTTT.

This sequence joins TRBV7-2 and TRBJ1-6; 7 nucleotides align to TRBD1. The germline V gene has CDR1 SGHTA and CDR2 FQGNSA. The CDR3 runs 15 residues. The V and J ends lost 4 bases and 8 bases, in that order; junction bases with no gene match: 8. CDR3 sequence (DNA): TGTGCCAGCAGCTGGGGACAGTCGAACGATTCACCCCTCCACTTT. This sequence encodes CASSWGQSNDSPLHF.

In its sample, this clonotype is medium-sized. The V gene is TRBV7-9, the J gene TRBJ1-1; D is uncertain. V shed 2 bases and J shed 7 bases, with 14 bases lying between them. Germline V gene lookup returns CDR1 SEHNR and CDR2 FQNEAQ (reference sequence). The CDR3 covers 14 residues. CDR3 sequence reads: CASSLRKGVFEAFF. The CDR3 DNA follows: TGTGCCAGCAGCTTAAGAAAGGGCGTTTTTGAAGCTTTCTTT.

The rearrangement links TRBV7-2 to TRBJ2-3; D not certain. The germline V gene has CDR1 SGHTA and CDR2 FQGNSA. The CDR3 runs to 17 residues. Trimming took 0 bases from V and 2 from J, leaving 15 bases between them. Written as DNA, the CDR3 is TGTGCCAGCAGCTTAGCGTCCGGCTCCACAATCACAGATACGCAGTATTTT. This gives the protein CASSLASGSTITDTQYF.

The CDR3, as DNA: TGCGCCAGCAGAGCGGGCAGGGGGCTCGGGTACGAGCAGTACTTC. It yields the protein CASRAGRGLGYEQYF. The gene calls are TRBV5-1 and TRBJ2-1; TRBD1 matches at 8 bases. Near its end, the DNA agrees better with TRBJ2-7, so the J call may be wrong. The CDR3 length is 15 residues. Germline V lookup: CDR1 SGHRS, CDR2 YFSETQ.

Comment on this clonotype: Relative to the germline gene, one junction end is altered; a read error may explain this. V gene TRBV6-6 combines with J gene TRBJ2-7; perhaps TRBD2 as D (6 bases). Germline V CDR1 and CDR2: MNHNY, SVGAGI (reference sequence). The CDR3 covers 14 residues. CDR3 amino acids: CALRSAGTSYERYF. The CDR3 DNA reads TGTGCTCTCCGTTCAGCGGGCACGTCCTACGAGCGGTACTTC.

This clonotype occurred once. The chain has TRBV28 and TRBJ2-5; possibly TRBD2 for D (7 bases). Matching the DNA end better, TRBJ2-7 makes the J call doubtful. CDR3 length: 15 residues. CDR1 is MDHEN, CDR2 SYDVKM, per germline. The CDR3 spells CASSSGRGFGYEQYF. The CDR3 DNA is TGTGCCAGCAGTTCTGGGAGGGGGTTTGGATACGAGCAGTACTTC.

V is TRBV2 and J is TRBJ2-3; TRBD2 matches at 7 bases. The J call may be wrong; the DNA end is better matched by TRBJ2-1. Looked up from germline, CDR1 is SNHLY and CDR2 is FYNNEI. CDR3 length: 16 residues. The CDR3 DNA sequence: TGTGCCAGCAGTGAAGGGGCGGGGGAGGTGTACAATGAGCAGTTCTTC. This translates into CASSEGAGEVYNEQFF.

At least ten counts were recorded for this clonotype. The J gene is TRBJ2-7, the V gene TRBV6-4, with D possibly TRBD1 on 5 matching bases. Germline V lookup: CDR1 MRHNA, CDR2 SNTAGT. This CDR3 comprises 15 residues. V lost 6 bases and J 4 bases, leaving 19 bases between the germline ends. CDR3 sequence: CASSTRRAWVYEQYF. DNA for the CDR3: TGTGCCAGCAGCACACGCAGGGCGTGGGTGTACGAGCAGTACTTC.

This clonotype rates as large. The chain is built from TRBV12-3 or TRBV12-4 and TRBJ2-7, with D hard to call. The CDR3 is 12 amino acids. V lost 5 bases to trimming and J lost 1 base, with 6 bases between them. Here the CDR3 DNA reads TGTGCCAGCAGTAAAAGGTCCTACGAGCAGTACTTC. This gives the protein CASSKRSYEQYF.

This clonotype was recorded many times. Being one base from a much bigger clone, this may be a read error. V and J are TRBV2 and TRBJ2-4; no clear D. V was trimmed by 1 base and J by 13 bases, leaving 20 bases between them. Germline V lookup: CDR1 SNHLY, CDR2 FYNNEI. CDR3 size: 15 residues. CDR3 sequence reads: CASSEGYLIGNEQYF. CDR3 nucleotide sequence: TGTGCCAGCAGTGAAGGATACCTTATAGGCAATGAGCAGTACTTC.

A word on this clonotype: Likely a read error: the CDR3 ends without its conserved phenylalanine or tryptophan. It is unclear where the CDR3 begins or ends on the DNA, so no DNA is shown, and the CDR3 is as TCRdb lists it. The J gene is TRBJ2-6, the V gene TRBV28; the D call of TRBD2 is as the table states it, not checked on the DNA. Germline CDR1 and CDR2: MDHEN and SYDVKM. The CDR3 length is 15 residues, termini included. CDR3 sequence: CASTFQQWTEQFFGA.

The chain has TRBV28 and TRBJ2-1; 13 positions match TRBD2. CDR1 is MDHEN, CDR2 SYDVKM, per germline. The length of the CDR3 is 16 residues. The ends lost 5 bases at V and 5 bases at J; junction bases unmatched: 6. The CDR3, as DNA: TGTGCCAGCAGTGAGACGGGACTAGCGGGGCACAATGAGCAGTTCTTC. Protein sequence: CASSETGLAGHNEQFF.

The chain uses TRBV7-2 and TRBJ2-1; maybe TRBD2 (6 bases). Trimming removed 5 bases from V and 8 bases from J, with 19 bases in between. Germline V CDR1 and CDR2: SGHTA, FQGNSA. The CDR3 contains 15 residues. This CDR3 is CASSHVGSLAYEQFF. As DNA, the CDR3 is TGTGCCAGCAGCCACGTGGGGAGTCTAGCGTATGAGCAGTTCTTC.

This clonotype was observed a handful of times. V usage is TRBV28 and J usage is TRBJ2-3, with D possibly matching TRBD1 (5 bases). The CDR3 has 15 residues. V lost 2 bases, J lost 4 bases, and 13 bases lay in between. Germline CDR1 reads MDHEN; CDR2 reads SYDVKM. Here the CDR3 DNA reads TGTGCCAGCAGTTTACAGGGATCCGTCTCAGATACGCAGTATTTT. As protein: CASSLQGSVSDTQYF.

The chain combines TRBV6-1 with TRBJ2-6, with D unresolved. The length of the CDR3 is 14 residues. V lost 6 bases and J 2 bases, leaving 8 bases between the germline ends. CDR1 is MNHNS and CDR2 is SASEGT in the germline V gene. This CDR3 is CASSKYAGANVLTF. Here the CDR3 DNA reads TGTGCCAGCAGCAAGTATGCTGGGGCCAACGTCCTGACTTTC.

The chain combines TRBV6-6 with TRBJ2-3; 8 nucleotides line up with TRBD2. V lost 7 bases and J lost 2; bases outside the gene matches: 11. Germline assignment: CDR1 MNHNY and CDR2 SVGAGI (reference sequence). This CDR3 region has 16 residues. The CDR3 here is CASTPGGSGTTDTQYF. The DNA for the CDR3 is TGTGCCAGCACCCCCGGGGGTAGCGGGACCACAGATACGCAGTATTTT.

Here the CDR3 reads CASRGSLSYNEQYF. CDR3 nucleotides: TGTGCCAGTAGGGGCAGCCTCTCCTACAATGAGCAGTACTTC. The chain joins TRBV19 to TRBJ2-1; D unclear. The DNA end favors TRBJ2-7, so the J call may be wrong. From germline, CDR1 is LNHDA and CDR2 SQIVND (reference sequence). The CDR3 length is 14 residues.

This clonotype appeared a few times. The V gene is TRBV7-6, the J gene TRBJ2-7; D is uncertain. The better agreement between TRBJ2-5 and the DNA end casts doubt on the J call. There are 13 residues in the CDR3. Germline assignment: CDR1 SGHVS and CDR2 FNYEAQ. For the CDR3, the DNA is TGTGCCAGCAGCCTGGAACCCAAAGAGACCCAGTACTTC. Translating it yields CASSLEPKETQYF.

This clonotype has a handful of counts. The chain employs TRBV7-6 and TRBJ2-1; 10 nucleotides line up with TRBD2. After removal of 5 bases from V and 8 bases from J, the junction contained 9 bases not matched to a gene. Per the germline V gene, CDR1 is SGHVS and CDR2 is FNYEAQ. This CDR3 contains 15 residues. CDR3 nucleotide sequence: TGTGCCAGCAGCCCGTTTAGCGGGAGGTTCTATGAGCAGTTCTTC. It is translated as CASSPFSGRFYEQFF.

Within the sample, this clonotype is medium-sized (0.01 to 0.1%). The chain employs TRBV10-2 and TRBJ1-2; D remains unclear. The germline V and J ends were trimmed by 4 bases and 4 bases, with 10 bases remaining between them. Germline assignment: CDR1 WSHSY and CDR2 SAAADI. The CDR3 sequence is 13 residues long. The CDR3 here is CASSVGGIYGYTF. CDR3 nucleotides: TGCGCCAGCAGTGTAGGAGGGATCTATGGCTACACCTTC.

The chain recombines TRBV12-3 or TRBV12-4 with TRBJ2-3; D may be TRBD1 (5 bases). This CDR3 comprises 13 residues. Trimming took off 6 bases at V and 4 bases at J, with 11 bases between the two ends. The CDR3 here is CASRSRAADTQYF. In DNA, the CDR3 is TGTGCCAGCAGGTCCAGGGCCGCAGATACGCAGTATTTT.

This chain links TRBV11-1 with TRBJ1-6; no reliable D call. The V gene lost 2 bases and the J gene lost 7 bases, with 12 bases spanning the gap. This CDR3 is built from 15 residues. Germline loops: CDR1 SGHAT, CDR2 FQDESV (reference sequence). The CDR3 here is CASSLFNGRNSPLHF. CDR3 nucleotides: TGTGCCAGCAGCTTATTCAACGGAAGGAATTCACCCCTCCACTTT. Combining the CDR3 with reference TRBV11-1 and TRBJ1-6 gives the whole variable domain EAEVAQSPRYKITEKSQAVAFWCDPISGHATLYWYRQILGQGPELLVQFQDESVVDDSQLPKDRFSAERLKGVDSTLKIQPAELGDSAMYLCASSLFNGRNSPLHFGNGTRLTVT.

The CDR3 sequence: CASSLALGPPYEQYF. For the CDR3, the DNA is TGTGCCAGCAGCTTGGCATTGGGCCCTCCCTACGAGCAGTACTTC. The chain combines TRBV7-9 with TRBJ2-1; D is unclear. The J call may be mistaken, given a closer DNA end match to TRBJ2-7. The CDR3 runs to 15 residues. Germline CDR1 and CDR2: SEHNR and FQNEAQ (reference sequence).

On this clonotype: A much larger clone sits a single nucleotide away, making a read error possible. The V call is TRBV14, the J call TRBJ2-3, with unresolved D. V dropped 4 bases and J dropped 4 bases, with 6 bases sitting between them. The CDR3 is made up of 12 amino acids. Germline V CDR1 and CDR2: SGHDN, FVKESK. The CDR3 DNA reads as TGTGCCAGCAGCCCTCGGTCAGATACGCAGTATTTT. Protein: CASSPRSDTQYF.

The sample holds one count of this clonotype. The genes are TRBV7-2 and TRBJ1-4, with D possibly matching TRBD1 (6 bases). The CDR3 consists of 14 residues. Per the germline V gene, CDR1 is SGHTA and CDR2 is FQGNSA. V lost 0 bases and J 8 bases, leaving 10 bases between the germline ends. DNA for the CDR3: TGTGCCAGCAGCTTAGCACAGGGAGGCGAAAAACTGTTTTTT. Its translation: CASSLAQGGEKLFF.

This clonotype was seen repeatedly, ten times or more. The chain carries TRBV11-2 and TRBJ2-5; TRBD2 might be the D (7 bases). The CDR3 length is 13 residues. CDR1 is SGHAT, CDR2 FQNNGV, per germline. Between the trimmed V and J ends, which lost 4 bases and 11 bases, there was a span of 17 bases. CDR3 DNA: TGTGCCAGCAGCTGGAGCGGGACATCTGAGCAGTACTTC. As protein: CASSWSGTSEQYF.